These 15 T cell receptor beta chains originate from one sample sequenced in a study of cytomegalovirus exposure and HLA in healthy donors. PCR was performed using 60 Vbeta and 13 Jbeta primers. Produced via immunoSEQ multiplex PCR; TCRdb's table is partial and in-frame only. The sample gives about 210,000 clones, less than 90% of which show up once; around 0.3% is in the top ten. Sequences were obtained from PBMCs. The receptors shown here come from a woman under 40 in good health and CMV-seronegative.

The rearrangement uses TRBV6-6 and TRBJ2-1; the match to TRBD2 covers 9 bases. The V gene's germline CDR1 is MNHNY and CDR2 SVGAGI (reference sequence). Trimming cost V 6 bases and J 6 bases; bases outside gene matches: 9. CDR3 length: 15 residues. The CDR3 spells CASSLAGEPTNEQFF. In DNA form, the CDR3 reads TGTGCCAGCAGCTTAGCGGGGGAGCCCACCAATGAGCAGTTCTTC.

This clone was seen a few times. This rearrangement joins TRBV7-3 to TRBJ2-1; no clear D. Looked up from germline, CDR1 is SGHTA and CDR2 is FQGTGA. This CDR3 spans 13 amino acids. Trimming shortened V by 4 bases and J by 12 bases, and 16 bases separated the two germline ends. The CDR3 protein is CASSSPTSAVQFF. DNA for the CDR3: TGTGCCAGCAGCTCCCCGACTTCCGCGGTGCAGTTCTTC.

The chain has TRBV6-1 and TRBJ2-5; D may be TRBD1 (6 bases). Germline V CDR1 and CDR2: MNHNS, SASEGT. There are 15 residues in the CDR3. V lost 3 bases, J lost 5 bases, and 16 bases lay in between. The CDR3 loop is CASSEAGTTGETQYF. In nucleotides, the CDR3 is TGTGCCAGCAGTGAGGCCGGGACCACAGGGGAGACCCAGTACTTC.

CDR3: CASSGGQLEDTIYF. CDR3 sequence (DNA): TGTGCCAGCAGTGGAGGACAACTCGAGGACACCATATATTTT. V gene TRBV2 combines with J gene TRBJ1-3; tentatively, D is TRBD1 (5 bases). CDR1 is SNHLY and CDR2 is FYNNEI in the germline V gene. The CDR3 is 14 amino acids. V lost 4 bases, J lost 8 bases, and 15 bases lay in between.

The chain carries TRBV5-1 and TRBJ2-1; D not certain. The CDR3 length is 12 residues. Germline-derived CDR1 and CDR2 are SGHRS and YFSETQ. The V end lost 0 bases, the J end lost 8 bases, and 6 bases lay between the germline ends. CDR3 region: CASSLGGDEQFF. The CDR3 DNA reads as TGCGCCAGCAGCTTGGGAGGCGATGAGCAGTTCTTC.

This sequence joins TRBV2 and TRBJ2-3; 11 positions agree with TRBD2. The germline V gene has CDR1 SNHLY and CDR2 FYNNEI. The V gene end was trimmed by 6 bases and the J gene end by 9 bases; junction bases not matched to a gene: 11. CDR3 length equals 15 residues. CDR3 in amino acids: CASSVLAGALGTQYF. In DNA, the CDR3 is TGTGCCAGCAGCGTACTAGCGGGAGCCCTCGGGACGCAGTATTTT.

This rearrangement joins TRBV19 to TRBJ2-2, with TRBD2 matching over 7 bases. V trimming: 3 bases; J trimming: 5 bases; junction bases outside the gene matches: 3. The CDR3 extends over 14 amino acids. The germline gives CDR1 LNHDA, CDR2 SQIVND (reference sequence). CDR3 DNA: TGTGCCAGTAGTATCGGGGAGGGGACCGGGGAGCTGTTTTTT. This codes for CASSIGEGTGELFF.

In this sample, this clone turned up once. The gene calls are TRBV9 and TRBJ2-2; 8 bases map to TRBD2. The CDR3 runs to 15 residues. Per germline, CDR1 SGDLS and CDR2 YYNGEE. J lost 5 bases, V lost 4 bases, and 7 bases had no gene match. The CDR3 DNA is TGTGCCAGCAGCCCGCGGACTAGCTTAACCGGGGAGCTGTTTTTT. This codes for CASSPRTSLTGELFF.

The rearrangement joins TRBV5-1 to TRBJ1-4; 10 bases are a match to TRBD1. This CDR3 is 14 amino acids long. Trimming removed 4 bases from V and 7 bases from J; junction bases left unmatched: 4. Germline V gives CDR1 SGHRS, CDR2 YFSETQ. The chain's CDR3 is CASSPDRGSEKLFF. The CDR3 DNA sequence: TGCGCCAGCAGCCCGGACAGGGGGAGTGAAAAACTGTTTTTT.

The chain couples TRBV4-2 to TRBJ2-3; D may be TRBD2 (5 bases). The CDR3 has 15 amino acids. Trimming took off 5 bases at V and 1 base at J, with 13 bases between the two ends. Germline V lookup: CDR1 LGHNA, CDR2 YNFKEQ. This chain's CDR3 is CASSRTPWGTDTQYF. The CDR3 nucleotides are TGTGCCAGCAGCAGGACTCCCTGGGGCACAGATACGCAGTATTTT.

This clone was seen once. For the CDR3, the DNA is TGTGCCAGCAGTGAAGCAGGACTAGACAATGAGCAGTTCTTC. This gives the protein CASSEAGLDNEQFF. The chain has TRBV6-1 and TRBJ2-1; 7 positions match TRBD2. Germline V gene lookup returns CDR1 MNHNS and CDR2 SASEGT. There are 14 residues in the CDR3. Trimming cost V 0 bases and J 5 bases; bases outside gene matches: 1.

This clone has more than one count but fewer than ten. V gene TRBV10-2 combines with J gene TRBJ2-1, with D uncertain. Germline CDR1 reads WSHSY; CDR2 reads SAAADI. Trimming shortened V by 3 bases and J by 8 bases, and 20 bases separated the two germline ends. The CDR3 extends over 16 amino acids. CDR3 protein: CASSDPSEQAHHEQFF. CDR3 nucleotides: TGCGCCAGCAGTGACCCCTCGGAGCAAGCTCACCATGAGCAGTTCTTC.

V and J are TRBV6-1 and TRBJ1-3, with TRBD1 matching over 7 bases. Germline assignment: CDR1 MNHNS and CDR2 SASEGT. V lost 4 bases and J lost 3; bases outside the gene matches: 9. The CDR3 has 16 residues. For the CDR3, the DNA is TGTGCCAGCAGTGCCGAGGGGGCCCTGTATGGAAACACCATATATTTT. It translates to CASSAEGALYGNTIYF.

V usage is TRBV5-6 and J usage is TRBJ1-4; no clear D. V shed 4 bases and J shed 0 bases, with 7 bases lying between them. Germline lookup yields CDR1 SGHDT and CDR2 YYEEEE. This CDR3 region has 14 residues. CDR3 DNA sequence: TGTGCCAGCAGCCCCGACACAACTAATGAAAAACTGTTTTTT. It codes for CASSPDTTNEKLFF.

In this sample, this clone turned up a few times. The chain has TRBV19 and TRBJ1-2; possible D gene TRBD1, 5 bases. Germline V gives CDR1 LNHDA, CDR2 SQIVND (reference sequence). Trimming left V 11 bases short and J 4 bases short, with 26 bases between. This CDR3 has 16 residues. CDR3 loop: CAPYPAEHGGSYGYTF. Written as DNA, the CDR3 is TGTGCCCCTTACCCCGCCGAGCACGGGGGTTCCTATGGCTACACCTTC.